Sequencing of this T cell receptor beta chain was carried out in a study of Ad26.COV2.S vaccination and SARS-CoV-2 variants. Using immunoSEQ multiplex PCR, the repertoire was profiled, and TCRdb retains in-frame clones only, with some absent. The table has under 400,000 clones, about nine tenths seen once. Treatment described: roughly 19 received Ad26.COV2.S at low or high dose, single or two shots; roughly five received placebo; per-sample allocation not given. Material that was analyzed had been drawn on day 63 after the first vaccine or placebo injection. The V end lost 0 bases, the J end lost 0 bases, and 15 bases lay between the germline ends. Per the germline V gene, CDR1 is SGHRS and CDR2 is YFSETQ. The CDR3 sequence is 18 residues long.

The source is a person aged 18-60 years who received the Ad26.COV2.S COVID-19 vaccine or a placebo. Specimen: peripheral blood, collected in a trial of Ad26.COV2.S vaccine versus placebo. The rearrangement links TRBV5-1 to TRBJ1-4; D is unresolved. This CDR3 reads CASSLGQVGRATNEKLFF. The CDR3 DNA is TGCGCCAGCAGCTTGGGGCAGGTTGGGCGAGCAACTAATGAAAAACTGTTTTTT.